Listed below are T cell receptor beta chains from one sample, sequenced in a study of blood T cell repertoires in COVID-19. Data came from immunoSEQ multiplex PCR; TCRdb stores just in-frame clones and leaves some out. The sample has about 95,000 clones; 81% are singletons. Material for sequencing was peripheral blood. These TCRs come from an elderly man with active or convalescent COVID-19. CDR3s include the opening cysteine and the closing phenylalanine or tryptophan. The order of the fields is J gene, D gene, V gene, CDR3 length, CDR3 DNA, CDR3 protein. D genes are given only for firm matches.

J: TRBJ2-5
D: TRBD1
V: TRBV5-1
length: 15
DNA: TGCGCCAGCAGTTACAGGGGTGGGAGCCAAGAGACCCAGTACTTC
CDR3: CASSYRGGSQETQYF

J: TRBJ1-6
D: NA
V: TRBV3-1/TRBV3-2
length: 18
DNA: TGTGCCAGCAGCCAAGATCTATGGGGCAGCTCCTATAATTCACCCCTCCACTTT
CDR3: CASSQDLWGSSYNSPLHF

J: TRBJ2-2
D: TRBD2
V: TRBV4-3
length: 17
DNA: TGCGCCAGCAGCCAAAGCTATTCTAGCGGGGTGACCGGGGAGCTGTTTTTT
CDR3: CASSQSYSSGVTGELFF

J: TRBJ2-3
D: NA
V: TRBV7-2
length: 13
DNA: TGTGCCAGCAGCTTACGCCCGGGGGATACGCAGTATTTT
CDR3: CASSLRPGDTQYF

J: TRBJ2-7
D: TRBD2
V: TRBV28
length: 12
DNA: TGTGCCTCCGGGGGGTACGCTTACGAGCAGTACTTC
CDR3: CASGGYAYEQYF

J: TRBJ2-7
D: TRBD1
V: TRBV27
length: 18
DNA: TGTGCCAGCAGTATCACATCCAAACGACAGGGGGGAGCCTACGAGCAGTACTTC
CDR3: CASSITSKRQGGAYEQYF

J: TRBJ2-3
D: TRBD2
V: TRBV7-8
length: 15
DNA: TGTGCCAGCTCGCGGGGGGGACTGGGCACAGATACGCAGTATTTT
CDR3: CASSRGGLGTDTQYF

J: TRBJ1-5
D: TRBD1
V: TRBV2
length: 14
DNA: TGTGCCAGCAGTCAACAGGGGGCTGGACAGCCCCAGCATTTT
CDR3: CASSQQGAGQPQHF

J: TRBJ2-3
D: TRBD2
V: TRBV6-4
length: 14
DNA: TGTGCCAGCAGTGACTCTTTAACTAGCGGTTCGCAGTATTTT
CDR3: CASSDSLTSGSQYF

J: TRBJ2-1
D: NA
V: TRBV7-9
length: 16
DNA: TGTGCCAGCTCTGCCTTTGTGCTAGCGAGATACAATGAGCAGTTCTTC
CDR3: CASSAFVLARYNEQFF

J: TRBJ2-1
D: TRBD2
V: TRBV19
length: 14
DNA: TGTGCCAGTAGTTCGGGGGGATTTTACAATGAGCAGTTCTTC
CDR3: CASSSGGFYNEQFF

J: TRBJ2-2
D: TRBD1
V: TRBV6-5
length: 14
DNA: TGTGCCAGCAGGCGGACAGGGGGCACCGGGGAGCTGTTTTTT
CDR3: CASRRTGGTGELFF

J: TRBJ1-3
D: NA
V: TRBV7-2
length: 16
DNA: TGTGCCAGCAGCTTAGTTGGGGGCATGTCTGGAAACACCATATATTTT
CDR3: CASSLVGGMSGNTIYF

J: TRBJ1-6
D: NA
V: TRBV19
length: 15
DNA: TGTGCCAGTAGAATGAAGGGGGTTAGTATGTCACCCCTCCACTTT
CDR3: CASRMKGVSMSPLHF

J: TRBJ1-2
D: NA
V: TRBV20-1
length: 11
DNA: TGCAGTGCTAGCGGGAACTATGGCTACACCTTC
CDR3: CSASGNYGYTF

J: TRBJ1-3
D: NA
V: TRBV3-1/TRBV3-2
length: 17
DNA: TGTGCCAGCAGCCAAGTTCCTGGAGAGGGCTCTGGAAACACCATATATTTT
CDR3: CASSQVPGEGSGNTIYF

J: TRBJ1-1
D: NA
V: TRBV9
length: 15
DNA: TGTGCCAGCAGCGCAGGGGCAGGACGGAACACTGAAGCTTTCTTT
CDR3: CASSAGAGRNTEAFF

J: TRBJ1-2
D: TRBD1
V: TRBV6-6
length: 13
DNA: TGTGCCAGCACAACGGGACAGCTCTATGGCTACACCTTC
CDR3: CASTTGQLYGYTF